These 31 T cell receptor beta chains were all obtained from the same sample, sequenced in a study of cytomegalovirus exposure and HLA in healthy donors. PCR amplification relied on 60 Vbeta primers (plus 13 Jbeta primers). Sequenced by immunoSEQ multiplex PCR; TCRdb stores in-frame clones only, minus some. The sample lists roughly 100,000 clones, more than 75% occurring once. Sequenced input: PBMCs. Receptor source: a woman aged 60-75 years in good health and CMV-seronegative.

The gene calls are TRBV4-3 and TRBJ1-4, with a possible D match to TRBD1 (5 bases). Per germline, CDR1 LGHNA and CDR2 YSLEER. The CDR3 runs 19 residues. Trimming took off 3 bases at V and 8 bases at J, with 28 bases between the two ends. The CDR3 loop is CASSQAYSGMGTLGEKLFF. CDR3 nucleotide sequence: TGCGCCAGCAGCCAGGCCTATTCAGGGATGGGGACTCTCGGAGAAAAACTGTTTTTT.

This chain uses TRBV13 with TRBJ2-5; D may be TRBD1 (5 bases). The CDR3 is made up of 14 amino acids. Germline CDR1 PRHDT, CDR2 FYEKMQ (reference sequence). The V and J ends lost 2 bases and 3 bases respectively, with 10 bases between them. CDR3 nucleotide sequence: TGTGCCAGCAGCTTAAGCAGGGAAGAAGAGACCCAGTACTTC. Protein: CASSLSREEETQYF.

The V gene is TRBV25-1, the J gene TRBJ1-1, with 8 nucleotides matching TRBD1. V trimming: 8 bases; J trimming: 2 bases; junction bases outside the gene matches: 7. The CDR3 totals 14 residues. Germline V gene lookup returns CDR1 MGHDK and CDR2 SYGVNS. The CDR3 is CASFPPGGNTEAFF. The DNA for the CDR3 is TGTGCCAGCTTTCCTCCAGGGGGCAACACTGAAGCTTTCTTT.

V gene TRBV6-5 combines with J gene TRBJ2-3; the match to TRBD1 covers 8 bases. The CDR3 runs 13 residues. V was pared by 7 bases and J by 4 bases, with 4 bases of the junction left unmatched. CDR1 and CDR2 (germline): MNHEY, SVGAGI. The CDR3 loop is CASTEQGADTQYF. The CDR3 coding sequence is TGTGCCAGCACCGAACAGGGGGCAGATACGCAGTATTTT.

The V and J genes are TRBV5-1 and TRBJ2-1, with TRBD2 matching over 7 bases. From germline, CDR1 is SGHRS and CDR2 YFSETQ. The trim removed 7 bases at V and 5 bases at J, leaving 12 bases unmatched. The CDR3 has 15 residues. As DNA, the CDR3 is TGCGCCAGCGGAACGCGGGAGCTCTTACACAATGAGCAGTTCTTC. Translation gives CASGTRELLHNEQFF.

The rearrangement uses TRBV11-2 and TRBJ2-5, with TRBD1 identical over 9 bases. CDR3 length: 14 residues. Looked up from germline, CDR1 is SGHAT and CDR2 is FQNNGV. After removal of 5 bases from V and 4 bases from J, the junction contained 5 bases not matched to a gene. The CDR3 reads CASSETGGVETQYF. CDR3 in DNA: TGTGCCAGCAGCGAAACAGGGGGCGTAGAGACCCAGTACTTC.

V usage is TRBV6-5 and J usage is TRBJ1-3; possible D gene TRBD1, 6 bases. The V end lost 4 bases, the J end lost 2 bases, and 12 bases lay between the germline ends. CDR1 is MNHEY and CDR2 is SVGAGI in the germline V gene. The CDR3 runs to 15 residues. The CDR3 protein is CASSWNRQAGNTIYF. CDR3 DNA sequence: TGTGCCAGCAGTTGGAATCGACAGGCTGGAAACACCATATATTTT.

The chain carries TRBV4-3 and TRBJ2-7, with D perhaps matching TRBD2 (6 bases). Germline V gives CDR1 LGHNA, CDR2 YSLEER. Trimming removed 1 base from V and 2 bases from J, with 9 bases in between. The CDR3 loop spans 14 amino acids. CDR3 loop: CASSQGRGPYEQYF. CDR3 DNA: TGCGCCAGCAGCCAAGGGAGGGGTCCCTACGAGCAGTACTTC.

The chain joins TRBV28 to TRBJ2-1, with a tentative D call TRBD2 (5 bases). Germline CDR1 and CDR2: MDHEN and SYDVKM. The germline V and J ends were trimmed by 6 bases and 9 bases, with 9 bases remaining between them. The CDR3 extends over 11 amino acids. CDR3 DNA: TGTGCCAGCAGGCTAGCCGCTGAGCAGTTCTTC. This codes for CASRLAAEQFF.

This clone was counted between two and nine times. The chain employs TRBV6-1 and TRBJ1-5; 9 bases line up with TRBD1. The CDR3 is made up of 16 amino acids. V was clipped by 4 bases and J by 3 bases; unmatched bases: 7. Germline V lookup: CDR1 MNHNS, CDR2 SASEGT. This CDR3 is CASSGTGTGHNQPQHF. As DNA, the CDR3 is TGTGCCAGCAGTGGTACCGGGACAGGGCACAATCAGCCCCAGCATTTT.

This sequence joins TRBV2 and TRBJ1-5; D is undetermined. Per the germline V gene, CDR1 is SNHLY and CDR2 is FYNNEI. Trimming removed 6 bases at V and 2 bases at J, with 20 bases between. CDR3 size: 17 residues. The CDR3 region is CASRPLSGRLGNQPQHF. In DNA, the CDR3 is TGTGCCAGCAGGCCTCTAAGCGGCCGACTGGGCAATCAGCCCCAGCATTTT.

The genes are TRBV18 and TRBJ1-2; a possible D gene is TRBD1 (5 bases). Germline V gene sequence: CDR1 KGHSH, CDR2 LQKENI. The CDR3 extends over 15 amino acids. Trimming took 2 bases from V and 2 from J, leaving 12 bases between them. The CDR3 region has the DNA TGTGCCAGCTCACCATATTCGCAGGGAAACTATGGCTACACCTTC. Encoded protein: CASSPYSQGNYGYTF.

The gene calls are TRBV12-5 and TRBJ1-4; D may be TRBD1 (6 bases). The germline V and J ends were trimmed by 2 bases and 5 bases, with 12 bases remaining between them. Germline-derived CDR1 and CDR2 are LGHNT and FRNRAP. This CDR3 has 15 residues. CDR3 sequence reads: CASGLSRGGNEKLFF. The CDR3, as DNA: TGTGCTAGTGGTTTGTCTAGGGGGGGCAATGAAAAACTGTTTTTT.

The genes are TRBV6-5 and TRBJ1-1; no clear D. Trimming left V 2 bases short and J 5 bases short, with 9 bases between. The CDR3 has 13 amino acids. The germline CDR1 and CDR2 sequences are MNHEY and SVGAGI. CDR3 sequence (DNA): TGTGCCAGCAGTTACACGGGGTATACTGAAGCTTTCTTT. It is translated as CASSYTGYTEAFF.

V usage is TRBV15 and J usage is TRBJ1-2; 9 bases agree with TRBD1. Per the germline V gene, CDR1 is LNHNV and CDR2 is YYDKDF (reference sequence). V dropped 5 bases and J dropped 2; count of bases not matched to a gene: 0. The CDR3 totals 13 residues. CDR3 sequence reads: CATSGQGNYGYTF. CDR3 nucleotide sequence: TGTGCCACCAGCGGACAGGGGAACTATGGCTACACCTTC.

The gene calls are TRBV11-3 and TRBJ1-1; no clear D. Germline values: CDR1 SGHNT, CDR2 YENEEA. CDR3 length: 13 amino acids. Trimming left V 4 bases short and J 6 bases short, with 12 bases between. The CDR3 DNA reads TGTGCCAGCAGCTCCTACGCATCGGCTGAAGCTTTCTTT. Protein: CASSSYASAEAFF.

This clone was picked up one time. This rearrangement joins TRBV9 to TRBJ1-2; the D is unclear. From germline, CDR1 is SGDLS and CDR2 YYNGEE. The CDR3 totals 14 residues. The ends were cut back, 0 bases at V and 10 bases at J, with 16 bases in the middle. CDR3 DNA: TGTGCCAGCAGCGTAGACAATTCCCCGAGGGACTACACCTTC. It specifies CASSVDNSPRDYTF.

V and J are TRBV7-9 and TRBJ1-1; the D gene is possibly TRBD1 (5 bases). CDR1 SEHNR and CDR2 FQNEAQ come from the germline V gene (reference sequence). Trimming removed 6 bases at V and 4 bases at J, with 15 bases between. The CDR3 sequence is 14 residues long. The CDR3 loop is CASRPGWVVTEAFF. CDR3 DNA: TGTGCCAGCAGACCAGGGTGGGTAGTCACTGAAGCTTTCTTT.

The chain uses TRBV7-7 and TRBJ2-1, with 11 bases aligning to TRBD1. The V segment lost 5 bases and the J segment 4 bases; nucleotides outside the gene matches: 7. The germline V gene encodes CDR1 SSHAT and CDR2 FNYEAQ (reference sequence). This CDR3 has 16 residues. CDR3 amino acids: CASSKRGQGEYNEQFF. In nucleotides, the CDR3 is TGTGCCAGCAGCAAAAGGGGACAGGGGGAATACAATGAGCAGTTCTTC.

The chain employs TRBV2 and TRBJ2-7; 8 nucleotides align to TRBD1. Losses at the gene ends were 4 bases for V and 4 bases for J; bases not matched to a gene: 9. This CDR3 is built from 15 residues. CDR1 and CDR2 (germline): SNHLY, FYNNEI. The CDR3 DNA reads as TGTGCCAGCAGTGTAGGTGGGACAGGAGTATACGAGCAGTACTTC. Translated: CASSVGGTGVYEQYF. The full variable domain, in which reference TRBV2 and TRBJ2-7 provide the parts outside the CDR3, is EPEVTQTPSHQVTQMGQEVILRCVPISNHLYFYWYRQILGQKVEFLVSFYNNEISEKSEIFDDQFSVERPDGSNFTLKIRSTKLEDSAMYFCASSVGGTGVYEQYFGPGTRLTVT.

The CDR3 loop reads CASSSLGVTSYGYTF. Here the CDR3 DNA reads TGTGCCAGCAGCTCCCTCGGGGTAACCTCCTATGGCTACACCTTC. This chain links TRBV5-4 with TRBJ1-2; D remains unclear. The germline V gene has CDR1 SGHNT and CDR2 YYREEE (reference sequence). V lost 3 bases to trimming and J lost 4 bases, with 16 bases between them. The CDR3 length is 15 residues. Filled out from reference TRBV5-4 and TRBJ1-2, the complete variable domain reads ETGVTQSPTHLIKTRGQQVTLRCSSQSGHNTVSWYQQALGQGPQFIFQYYREEENGRGNFPPRFSGLQFPNYSSELNVNALELDDSALYLCASSSLGVTSYGYTFGSGTRLTVV.

The chain joins TRBV30 to TRBJ2-5; TRBD1 matches 10 bases. Per germline, CDR1 GTSNPN and CDR2 SVGIG (reference sequence). Germline trimming cut 4 bases from V and 3 bases from J; bases unmatched to any gene: 5. This CDR3 is 14 amino acids long. The CDR3 loop reads CAWIRQGAEETQYF. The CDR3 DNA is TGTGCCTGGATTCGACAGGGGGCAGAAGAGACCCAGTACTTC. The full variable domain, its missing parts supplied by reference TRBV30 and TRBJ2-5, is SQTIHQWPATLVQPVGSPLSLECTVEGTSNPNLYWYRQAAGRGLQLLFYSVGIGQISSEVPQNLSASRPQDRQFILSSKKLLLSDSGFYLCAWIRQGAEETQYFGPGTRLLVL.

This clone was seen a single time. The DNA for the CDR3 is TGTGCCAGCAGTTTTTCCCGCTCTGGGGCCAACGTCCTGACTTTC. It yields the protein CASSFSRSGANVLTF. The chain recombines TRBV27 with TRBJ2-6, with D unresolved. Per germline, CDR1 MNHEY and CDR2 SMNVEV (reference sequence). The CDR3 is made up of 15 amino acids. V was trimmed by 3 bases and J by 0 bases, leaving 6 bases between them.

This clone appeared once. J is TRBJ2-2 and V is TRBV28, with 7 bases identical to TRBD1. Germline lookup yields CDR1 MDHEN and CDR2 SYDVKM. The CDR3 consists of 15 residues. Losses at the gene ends were 6 bases for V and 6 bases for J; bases not matched to a gene: 10. CDR3: CASRMTGSVAGELFF. The CDR3, as DNA: TGTGCCAGCAGGATGACAGGGTCTGTCGCCGGGGAGCTGTTTTTT.

This clone was seen a single time. The CDR3 nucleotides read TGTGCCAGCAGTTTATACCTCGGGACTAGCGGGAGTTACGAGCAGTACTTC. Its translation: CASSLYLGTSGSYEQYF. J is TRBJ2-7 and V is TRBV28; 14 nucleotides line up with TRBD2. CDR1 and CDR2 (germline): MDHEN, SYDVKM. V lost 1 base, J lost 4 bases, and 6 bases stayed unmatched. The CDR3 totals 17 residues.

This rearrangement joins TRBV4-3 to TRBJ1-1, with 8 bases fitting TRBD1. Trimming took 3 bases from V and 5 from J; bases not matched to a gene: 8. CDR1 is LGHNA, CDR2 YSLEER, per germline. This CDR3 contains 15 residues. The CDR3 reads CASSQTTGVGTEAFF. CDR3 DNA: TGCGCCAGCAGCCAGACGACAGGGGTAGGAACTGAAGCTTTCTTT.

This clone was seen a handful of times. The V and J genes are TRBV29-1 and TRBJ2-2, with a possible D match to TRBD1 (6 bases). There are 15 residues in the CDR3. Germline CDR1 SQVTM, CDR2 ANQGSEA. The V end was cut by 0 bases, the J end by 4 bases, with 12 bases between. CDR3 DNA sequence: TGCAGCGTTGAAGATGTTGAGGGGGTCACCGGGGAGCTGTTTTTT. This translates into CSVEDVEGVTGELFF.

CDR3 nucleotides: TGCGCCAGCAGCCCCGACAGGGGGCGAGGCTACACCTTC. This encodes CASSPDRGRGYTF. V usage is TRBV5-1 and J usage is TRBJ1-2; 10 nucleotides match TRBD1. Germline V lookup: CDR1 SGHRS, CDR2 YFSETQ. V shed 4 bases and J 8 bases; nucleotides not matched to a gene: 5. The CDR3 extends over 13 amino acids.

The V gene is TRBV28, the J gene TRBJ2-7; 9 nucleotides match TRBD2. CDR1 is MDHEN, CDR2 SYDVKM, per germline. The CDR3 contains 15 residues. Trimming at V came to 5 bases and at J to 6 bases, leaving 11 bases not matched to a gene. CDR3: CASSAVTSGSLEQYF. The CDR3 DNA reads TGTGCCAGCAGTGCTGTGACTAGCGGAAGCCTCGAGCAGTACTTC.

The J gene is TRBJ2-7, the V gene TRBV6-1; weak D call: TRBD1 (5 bases). V lost 8 bases and J 2 bases, leaving 19 bases between the germline ends. The CDR3 spans 15 residues. The germline CDR1 and CDR2 sequences are MNHNS and SASEGT. The CDR3 coding sequence is TGTGCCAGCCAAACCCCAGGGTCCTTCACCTACGAGCAGTACTTC. Amino acid sequence: CASQTPGSFTYEQYF.

The chain combines TRBV7-2 with TRBJ1-5; TRBD1 matches 9 bases. Germline V lookup: CDR1 SGHTA, CDR2 FQGNSA. The CDR3 totals 13 residues. The V segment lost 5 bases and the J segment 9 bases; nucleotides outside the gene matches: 5. The CDR3 here is CASSQDRGGPQHF. The DNA of the CDR3 is TGTGCCAGCAGCCAGGACAGGGGTGGGCCCCAGCATTTT.